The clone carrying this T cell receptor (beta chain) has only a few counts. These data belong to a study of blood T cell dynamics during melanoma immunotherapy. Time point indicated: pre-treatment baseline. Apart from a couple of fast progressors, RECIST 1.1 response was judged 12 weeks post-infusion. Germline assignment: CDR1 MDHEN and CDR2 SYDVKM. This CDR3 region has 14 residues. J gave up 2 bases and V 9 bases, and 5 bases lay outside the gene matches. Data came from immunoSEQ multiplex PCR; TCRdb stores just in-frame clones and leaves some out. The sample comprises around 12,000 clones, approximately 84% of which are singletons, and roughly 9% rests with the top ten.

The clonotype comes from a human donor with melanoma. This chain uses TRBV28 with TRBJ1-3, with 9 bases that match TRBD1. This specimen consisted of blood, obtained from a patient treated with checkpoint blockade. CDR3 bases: TGTGCCAGTATAACAGGGGGCCCTGGAAACACCATATATTTT. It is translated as CASITGGPGNTIYF.